This T cell receptor (beta chain) comes out of a study of blood T cell repertoires in COVID-19. Study overall: Samples of COVID-19 (acute and convalescent) were obtained from the United States, Italy and Spain. From T cells, B-cell-depleted T cells, or PBMCs came the material, which was cDNA or gDNA.

Per the authors' pipeline: Amplified reference gene primers provided the basis for estimating nucleated cell counts. Generated by immunoSEQ multiplex PCR, the TCRdb table keeps only in-frame clones and is missing some. The V and J calls and clone size are taken from that table; D and trimming were inferred from the DNA. The sample comprises 40,000 or so clones, approximately 85% of which are singletons, and 10% to 15% rests with the top ten. Per the germline V gene, CDR1 is SNHLY and CDR2 is FYNNEI. CDR3 length: 15 amino acids. V was trimmed by 6 bases and J by 0 bases, leaving 12 bases between them.

Sequencing used peripheral blood. The chain links TRBV2 to TRBJ2-4; possibly TRBD1 for D (7 bases). The sequence derives from a human donor in a cohort sampled during active COVID-19. The DNA of the CDR3 is TGTGCCAGCAGGCGGGACAGCGGAGCCAAAAACATTCAGTACTTC. Translating it yields CASRRDSGAKNIQYF.